Below, 25 T cell receptor beta chains from the same sample are listed, as sequenced in a study of graft-versus-host responses after intestinal transplantation. Each mixed lymphocyte reaction held about 200,000 CFSE-labeled responders and about 200,000 irradiated violet-dye-labeled stimulators. The method was immunoSEQ multiplex PCR; TCRdb's version includes in-frame clones alone and lacks a portion of them. The repertoire consists of tens of thousands of clones, with 30% to 40% occurring once and the leading ten covering 7% to 9.5%. Sequencing was performed on alloreactive CD8+ T cells from a mixed lymphocyte reaction culture, taken before intestinal transplant. Stated subset: CFSE-low proliferating T cells sorted from roughly 6-day pre-transplant mixed lymphocyte reaction (GvH or HvG direction). Receptor source: a human patient who received an intestinal transplant.

The rearrangement links TRBV11-2 to TRBJ2-7; D uncertain. The CDR3 is made up of 13 amino acids. Germline loops: CDR1 SGHAT, CDR2 FQNNGV. Trimming left V 1 base short and J 4 bases short, with 8 bases between. CDR3 sequence reads: CASSLGAKYEQYF. In DNA, the CDR3 is TGTGCCAGCAGCTTAGGGGCCAAATACGAGCAGTACTTC.

This clone was seen a handful of times. V usage is TRBV4-1 and J usage is TRBJ1-5, with D perhaps matching TRBD1 (5 bases). Germline V lookup: CDR1 MGHRA, CDR2 YSYEKL. Trimming stripped 1 base from V and 1 base from J, with 8 bases between. This CDR3 contains 15 residues. CDR3 sequence: CASSQVSGSNQPQHF. CDR3 in DNA: TGCGCCAGCAGCCAAGTTTCAGGGAGCAATCAGCCCCAGCATTTT.

The J gene is TRBJ1-6, the V gene TRBV27, with 7 bases aligning to TRBD1. Trimming cost V 5 bases and J 8 bases; bases outside gene matches: 12. The CDR3 is made up of 16 amino acids. The germline V gene has CDR1 MNHEY and CDR2 SMNVEV (reference sequence). The DNA of the CDR3 is TGTGCCAGCAGTCGCCGTAGGGCAGGGGGACATTCACCCCTCCACTTT. Translating gives CASSRRRAGGHSPLHF.

In this sample, this clone turned up a few times. This chain connects TRBV28 to TRBJ2-5, with D possibly TRBD2 on 6 matching bases. V was cut by 3 bases and J by 1 base, with 12 bases left in between. There are 15 residues in the CDR3. The germline V gene has CDR1 MDHEN and CDR2 SYDVKM. CDR3 sequence reads: CASSLFAGSQETQYF. The CDR3 DNA is TGTGCCAGCAGTTTGTTCGCGGGAAGCCAAGAGACCCAGTACTTC. The variable domain in full, with the rest retrieved from reference TRBV28 and TRBJ2-5, is DVKVTQSSRYLVKRTGEKVFLECVQDMDHENMFWYRQDPGLGLRLIYFSYDVKMKEKGDIPEGYSVSREKKERFSLILESASTNQTSMYLCASSLFAGSQETQYFGPGTRLLVL.

The table lists this clone with a few counts. V and J are TRBV2 and TRBJ2-1, with 10 bases matching TRBD2. The CDR3 has 19 amino acids. Germline loops: CDR1 SNHLY, CDR2 FYNNEI. J gave up 2 bases and V 6 bases, and 16 bases lay outside the gene matches. In nucleotides, the CDR3 is TGTGCCAGCAGGGACGCATGGACCCTAGCGGGAGCTGCCTACAATGAGCAGTTCTTC. It yields the protein CASRDAWTLAGAAYNEQFF.

V and J are TRBV27 and TRBJ1-5, with TRBD1 matching 7 bases. Germline V gene data show CDR1 as MNHEY and CDR2 as SMNVEV (reference sequence). The CDR3 loop spans 15 amino acids. V lost 2 bases to trimming and J lost 2 bases; unmatched junction nucleotides: 3. The CDR3 sequence is CASSLEGAGNQPQHF. In DNA form, the CDR3 reads TGTGCCAGCAGTTTAGAGGGGGCGGGCAATCAGCCCCAGCATTTT.

By sample fraction, this clone is medium-sized. The same CDR3 arises from other DNA sequences in this sample as well. J is TRBJ2-7 and V is TRBV27; D may match TRBD1 or TRBD2 (5 bases each). Trimming left V 2 bases short and J 6 bases short, with 5 bases between. The CDR3 is 11 amino acids. Germline CDR1 reads MNHEY; CDR2 reads SMNVEV (reference sequence). CDR3 sequence reads: CASSLGGEQYF. CDR3 DNA: TGTGCCAGCAGTTTAGGGGGCGAGCAGTACTTC.

Here the CDR3 DNA reads TGTGCCAGCAGCGTACTACTAGCCCCCTACAATGAGCAGTTCTTC. Protein: CASSVLLAPYNEQFF. V gene TRBV9 combines with J gene TRBJ2-1; TRBD2 might be the D (6 bases). The CDR3 has 15 amino acids. CDR1 SGDLS and CDR2 YYNGEE come from the germline V gene. Trimming took off 1 base at V and 2 bases at J, with 10 bases between the two ends.

V and J are TRBV7-9 and TRBJ1-2, with 10 bases matching TRBD1. The germline CDR1 and CDR2 sequences are SEHNR and FQNEAQ (reference sequence). This CDR3 contains 17 residues. After removal of 4 bases from V and 0 bases from J, the junction contained 8 bases not matched to a gene. CDR3 coding DNA: TGTGCCAGCAGCTCCCCGGGACAGGGGATTCCTAACTATGGCTACACCTTC. Translating it yields CASSSPGQGIPNYGYTF.

V gene TRBV6-1 combines with J gene TRBJ2-7, with D perhaps given as TRBD1 or TRBD2 (5 bases each). CDR1 and CDR2 (germline): MNHNS, SASEGT. The germline V and J ends were trimmed by 5 bases and 6 bases, with 20 bases remaining between them. There are 15 residues in the CDR3. DNA of the CDR3: TGTGCCAGCAGTTCCCCGACAGAGGGTCCGGGCGAGCAGTACTTC. This translates into CASSSPTEGPGEQYF.

The genes are TRBV7-3 and TRBJ2-7; D not certain. This CDR3 has 12 amino acids. Trimming took 0 bases from V and 10 from J, leaving 10 bases between them. Germline CDR1 SGHTA, CDR2 FQGTGA. The CDR3 DNA follows: TGTGCCAGCAGCTTAACTTTTGGCTACCAGTACTTC. This gives the protein CASSLTFGYQYF. Full variable domain (remainder filled in from reference TRBV7-3 and TRBJ2-7): GAGVSQTPSNKVTEKGKYVELRCDPISGHTALYWYRQSLGQGPEFLIYFQGTGAADDSGLPNDRFFAVRPEGSVSTLKIQRTERGDSAVYLCASSLTFGYQYFGPGTRLTVT.

This chain joins TRBV5-4 and TRBJ1-1; D possibly corresponds to TRBD1 (6 bases). CDR1 and CDR2 from the germline V gene are SGHNT and YYREEE (reference sequence). CDR3 length: 14 residues. V was shortened by 4 bases and J by 4 bases, with 14 bases between the two germline ends. The CDR3 DNA is TGTGCCAGCAGCCAAGTTGGGGGCAGCACTGAAGCTTTCTTT. Encoded protein: CASSQVGGSTEAFF. Variable domain in full (rest from reference TRBV5-4 and TRBJ1-1): ETGVTQSPTHLIKTRGQQVTLRCSSQSGHNTVSWYQQALGQGPQFIFQYYREEENGRGNFPPRFSGLQFPNYSSELNVNALELDDSALYLCASSQVGGSTEAFFGQGTRLTVV.

This clone has only a few counts. The rearrangement uses TRBV27 and TRBJ2-5, with 10 bases identical to TRBD2. The CDR3 is 15 residues long. Germline CDR1 is MNHEY and CDR2 is SMNVEV (reference sequence). V lost 1 base to trimming and J lost 5 bases; unmatched junction nucleotides: 4. This CDR3 reads CASSLWPGLAETQYF. As DNA, the CDR3 is TGTGCCAGCAGTTTATGGCCGGGACTAGCGGAGACCCAGTACTTC.

The J gene is TRBJ2-7, the V gene TRBV6-1; TRBD1 might be the D (6 bases). In germline, CDR1 is MNHNS, CDR2 SASEGT. Trimming shortened V by 5 bases and J by 3 bases, and 11 bases separated the two germline ends. The CDR3 spans 13 residues. The CDR3, as DNA: TGTGCCAGCAGTTTGGGACACATCTACGAGCAGTACTTC. Amino acids: CASSLGHIYEQYF.

In its sample, this clone was seen a few times. V gene TRBV7-3 combines with J gene TRBJ2-1; D might be TRBD2 (7 bases). Germline CDR1 and CDR2: SGHTA and FQGTGA. This CDR3 has 15 amino acids. V gave up 5 bases and J gave up 8 bases, with 19 bases separating them. The CDR3 is CASSPRGGGTDEQFF. The DNA of the CDR3 is TGTGCCAGCAGCCCGCGAGGGGGGGGGACCGATGAGCAGTTCTTC. Based on the CDR3 plus reference TRBV7-3 and TRBJ2-1, the full variable domain is GAGVSQTPSNKVTEKGKYVELRCDPISGHTALYWYRQSLGQGPEFLIYFQGTGAADDSGLPNDRFFAVRPEGSVSTLKIQRTERGDSAVYLCASSPRGGGTDEQFFGPGTRLTVL.

This clone was detected a few times. The chain uses TRBV29-1 and TRBJ1-2; D not resolved. The CDR3 runs to 12 residues. Germline V gene lookup returns CDR1 SQVTM and CDR2 ANQGSEA. V was trimmed by 1 base and J by 11 bases, leaving 14 bases between them. The CDR3 loop is CSVEGTYPGYTF. As DNA, the CDR3 is TGCAGCGTTGAAGGGACCTATCCAGGTTACACCTTC. Together with reference TRBV29-1 and TRBJ1-2, the CDR3 gives the full variable domain: SAVISQKPSRDICQRGTSLTIQCQVDSQVTMMFWYRQQPGQSLTLIATANQGSEATYESGFVIDKFPISRPNLTFSTLTVSNMSPEDSSIYLCSVEGTYPGYTFGSGTRLTVV.

Written as DNA, the CDR3 is TGTGCCAGCAGTCAGACAGGGACTAACTATGGCTACACCTTC. Translating it yields CASSQTGTNYGYTF. This chain connects TRBV6-5 to TRBJ1-2, with TRBD1 matching 7 bases. The germline V gene encodes CDR1 MNHEY and CDR2 SVGAGI. The ends lost 5 bases at V and 0 bases at J; junction bases unmatched: 3. The CDR3 runs to 14 residues.

By sample fraction, this clone is medium-sized. The CDR3 loop reads CASSFGVGGYEQYF. DNA of the CDR3: TGTGCCAGCAGCTTCGGGGTAGGCGGCTACGAGCAGTACTTC. V gene TRBV5-4 combines with J gene TRBJ2-7; possibly TRBD2 for D (5 bases). The ends were cut back, 2 bases at V and 3 bases at J, with 12 bases in the middle. This CDR3 is 14 amino acids long. Germline assignment: CDR1 SGHNT and CDR2 YYREEE (reference sequence).

In this sample, this clone turned up a few times. The chain carries TRBV27 and TRBJ2-1; 7 bases are a match to TRBD2. The CDR3 runs 13 residues. Germline V gene sequence: CDR1 MNHEY, CDR2 SMNVEV (reference sequence). V lost 4 bases and J lost 6; bases outside the gene matches: 3. The CDR3 is CASSWGGRNEQFF. CDR3 nucleotide sequence: TGTGCCAGCAGTTGGGGGGGACGCAATGAGCAGTTCTTC.

This clone has a handful of counts. The chain recombines TRBV9 with TRBJ2-7; D tentatively reads TRBD1 or TRBD2 (7 bases each). V lost 2 bases to trimming and J lost 3 bases, with 21 bases between them. The CDR3 extends over 17 amino acids. Per the germline V gene, CDR1 is SGDLS and CDR2 is YYNGEE. CDR3 region: CASSVGPRGGRNYEQYF. CDR3 DNA: TGTGCCAGCAGCGTCGGGCCCAGGGGGGGAAGAAACTACGAGCAGTACTTC. Full variable domain (missing parts from reference TRBV9 and TRBJ2-7): DSGVTQTPKHLITATGQRVTLRCSPRSGDLSVYWYQQSLDQGLQFLIQYYNGEERAKGNILERFSAQQFPDLHSELNLSSLELGDSALYFCASSVGPRGGRNYEQYFGPGTRLTVT.

The chain employs TRBV7-6 and TRBJ1-1, with TRBD1 as a possible D gene (6 bases). Germline V gene lookup returns CDR1 SGHVS and CDR2 FNYEAQ. The CDR3 extends over 14 amino acids. V was cut by 0 bases and J by 1 base, with 6 bases left in between. The CDR3 reads CASSLAGGNTEAFF. The CDR3 coding sequence is TGTGCCAGCAGCTTAGCAGGGGGGAACACTGAAGCTTTCTTT.

The chain links TRBV2 to TRBJ1-5; D uncertain. CDR1 is SNHLY and CDR2 is FYNNEI in the germline V gene. The CDR3 totals 12 residues. Trimming took 8 bases from V and 4 from J, leaving 9 bases between them. CDR3 residues: CASGGWNQPQHF. CDR3 sequence (DNA): TGTGCCAGCGGAGGTTGGAATCAGCCCCAGCATTTT.

This clone is labeled as medium-sized. The V call is TRBV6-5, the J call TRBJ2-7, with a tentative D call TRBD1 (5 bases). Germline-derived CDR1 and CDR2 are MNHEY and SVGAGI. The CDR3 sequence is 13 residues long. Trimming pared 2 bases from V and 3 bases from J, leaving 8 bases between. The CDR3 here is CASSYRGNYEQYF. DNA of the CDR3: TGTGCCAGCAGTTACAGGGGTAACTACGAGCAGTACTTC.

V usage is TRBV7-6 and J usage is TRBJ2-3; D may be TRBD2 (6 bases). In germline, CDR1 is SGHVS, CDR2 FNYEAQ. The CDR3 has 14 residues. Between the trimmed V and J ends, which lost 2 bases and 5 bases, there was a span of 11 bases. CDR3 protein: CASSLTGGVDTQYF. In nucleotides, the CDR3 is TGTGCCAGCAGCTTAACCGGGGGTGTAGATACGCAGTATTTT.

This clone came up a few times. The V call is TRBV4-1, the J call TRBJ1-6, with no clear D. Trimming cost V 2 bases and J 9 bases, with 17 bases left between them. This CDR3 comprises 16 residues. From germline, CDR1 is MGHRA and CDR2 YSYEKL. CDR3 sequence reads: CASSQIWTRRFSPLHF. The DNA of the CDR3 is TGCGCCAGCAGCCAAATTTGGACCCGTCGATTTTCACCCCTCCACTTT.